The clone carrying this T cell receptor (beta chain) was seen only a few times. Its antigen is currently unknown. Treatment indicated: approximately nine-day PBMC culture with coronavirus spike peptide pools or control peptides (ViraFEST assay). This CDR3 has 12 residues. V lost 6 bases and J 11 bases, leaving 16 bases between the germline ends. CDR1 is SNHLY, CDR2 FYNNEI, per germline. This sample was taken from a study of vaccination and CD4 T cells after COVID-19. Study background: According to the study, participants were given two doses of BNT162b2 or mRNA-1273 vaccine.

At the Johns Hopkins FTIC core, DNA taken from cultured CD4+ T cells was sequenced by way of the Oncomine TCR Beta short-read assay. Genomic DNA was drawn out of CD4+ T cells grown in culture. In TCRdb, the PCR reads were re-called with MiXCR into one record per CDR3 protein. Altogether some 17,000 distinct CDR3 sequences are present, about 46% being singletons, with the ten largest covering approximately 7%. The sample was CD4+ T cells from blood, cultured in vitro, taken after SARS-CoV-2 vaccination. This TCR derives from a human donor who had recovered from COVID-19. The chain recombines TRBV2 with TRBJ1-1; TRBD1 is a possible D gene (5 bases). The CDR3 loop is CASRERGMRAFF. CDR3 nucleotide sequence: TGTGCCAGCAGGGAAAGGGGTATGAGGGCTTTCTTT.